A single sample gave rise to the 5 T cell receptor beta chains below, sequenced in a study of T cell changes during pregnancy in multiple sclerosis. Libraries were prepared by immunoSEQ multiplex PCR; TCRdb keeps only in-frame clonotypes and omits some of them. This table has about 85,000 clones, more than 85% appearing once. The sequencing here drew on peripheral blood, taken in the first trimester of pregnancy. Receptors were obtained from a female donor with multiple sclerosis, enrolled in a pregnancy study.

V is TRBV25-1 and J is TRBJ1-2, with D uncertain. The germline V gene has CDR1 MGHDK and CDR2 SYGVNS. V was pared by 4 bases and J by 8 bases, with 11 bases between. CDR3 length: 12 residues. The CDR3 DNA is TGTGCCAGCAGTGTGGGAGCGGGGGGCTACACCTTC. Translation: CASSVGAGGYTF.

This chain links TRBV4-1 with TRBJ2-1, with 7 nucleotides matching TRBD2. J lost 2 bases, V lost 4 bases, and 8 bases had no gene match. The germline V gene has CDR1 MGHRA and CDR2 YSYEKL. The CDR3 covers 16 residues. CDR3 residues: CASSPGPGTTYNEQFF. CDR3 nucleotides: TGCGCCAGCAGCCCCGGCCCAGGGACTACCTACAATGAGCAGTTCTTC.

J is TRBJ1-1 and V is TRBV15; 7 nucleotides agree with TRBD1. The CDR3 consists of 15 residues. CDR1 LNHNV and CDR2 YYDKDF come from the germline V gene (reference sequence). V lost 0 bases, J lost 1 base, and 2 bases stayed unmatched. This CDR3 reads CATSRDRQGNTEAFF. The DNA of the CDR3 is TGTGCCACCAGCAGAGATCGACAGGGGAACACTGAAGCTTTCTTT.

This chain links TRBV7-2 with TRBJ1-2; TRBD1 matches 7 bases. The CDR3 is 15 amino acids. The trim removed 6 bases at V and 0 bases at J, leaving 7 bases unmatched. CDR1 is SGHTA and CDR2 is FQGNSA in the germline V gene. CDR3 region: CASSVRDSANYGYTF. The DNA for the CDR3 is TGTGCCAGCAGTGTTCGGGACAGTGCTAACTATGGCTACACCTTC.

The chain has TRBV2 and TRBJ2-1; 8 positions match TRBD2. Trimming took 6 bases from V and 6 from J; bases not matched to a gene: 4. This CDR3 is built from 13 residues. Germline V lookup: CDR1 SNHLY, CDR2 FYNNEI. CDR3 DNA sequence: TGTGCCAGCAGGAGCGGGAGTAGCAATGAGCAGTTCTTC. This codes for CASRSGSSNEQFF.